This T cell receptor beta chain was identified in a study of T cell responses to AZD1222 COVID-19 vaccine. Of note for this clone: What it binds is not known.

Study-wide results and caveats: The breadth and depth of Spike-specific TCRs increased once two AZD1222 doses had been given. No repertoire was sampled before or during the peak T cell response, only after it.

Clones were read by immunoSEQ multiplex PCR, and TCRdb kept only the in-frame ones, dropping some. The table shows about 54,000 clones, with around nine tenths occurring only once. V shed 0 bases and J 9 bases; nucleotides not matched to a gene: 8. Germline values: CDR1 LNHNV, CDR2 YYDKDF (reference sequence). CDR3 length: 15 amino acids. This sequence joins TRBV15 and TRBJ1-5, with 7 bases matching TRBD1. This clonotype was sampled from an adult in good health. The sequencing used peripheral blood, collected on day 0 of AZD1222 vaccination. CDR3 protein: CATSRDRQGLVPQHF. For the CDR3, the DNA is TGTGCCACCAGCAGAGATCGACAGGGCCTGGTGCCCCAGCATTTT. Filled out from reference TRBV15 and TRBJ1-5, the complete variable domain reads DAMVIQNPRYQVTQFGKPVTLSCSQTLNHNVMYWYQQKSSQAPKLLFHYYDKDFNNEADTPDNFQSRRPNTSFCFLDIRSPGLGDTAMYLCATSRDRQGLVPQHFGDGTRLSIL.